The rows below give T cell receptor beta chains drawn from one sample of a study of blood T cells in healthy people across ages. One entry per CDR3 protein, called by TCRdb with MiXCR from the 5' RACE reads. The sample includes 1.5 million to 2 million distinct CDR3 sequences, 40% to 55% of them seen just once. The material sequenced was blood. The source is a woman between 40 and 55 years old in good health. Each CDR3 is given with its conserved first and last residue. The D gene is left open where the match is weak. The size entry is marked missing in some rows and otherwise reads once, few, many or a size class.

CDR3nt	CDR3aa	d_gene	abundance	j_gene	v_gene
TGCGCCAGCAGCCAAGATTTGCCAGAGAGCACAGATGCGCAGTATTTT	CASSQDLPESTDAQYF	-	once	TRBJ2-3	TRBV4-3
TGTGCCAGCAGTGCATACATGAACACTGAAGCTTTCTTT	CASSAYMNTEAFF	-	few	TRBJ1-1	TRBV6-2/TRBV6-3
TGTGCCAGCAGCAGGACTGGGACTAGCGTTGCCTACGAGCAGTACTTC	CASSRTGTSVAYEQYF	TRBD2	few	TRBJ2-7	TRBV6-2/TRBV6-3
TGTGCCAGCAGTTTTTCCGCCTCTGGAAACACCATATATTTT	CASSFSASGNTIYF	-	-	TRBJ1-3	TRBV12-3/TRBV12-4
TGTGCCAGCAGCTTAGGGTGGACAGTAGGCACAGATACGCAGTATTTT	CASSLGWTVGTDTQYF	-	-	TRBJ2-3	TRBV11-3
TGTGCCAGCAGCCAAGCGGTGTCGGAGACCCAGTACTTC	CASSQAVSETQYF	-	many	TRBJ2-5	TRBV4-2
TGCGGTGCTAGCGCCGGCGGAAACTCCTATGGCTACACCTTC	CGASAGGNSYGYTF	-	-	TRBJ1-2	TRBV20-1
TGTGCCACCAGTTCTTACCGGGACGACCCCATGGACTATGGCTACACCTTC	CATSSYRDDPMDYGYTF	-	-	TRBJ1-2	TRBV24-1
TGTGCCAGCAGTTTCTTACAGGGGGCATTCGAGACCCAGTACTTC	CASSFLQGAFETQYF	TRBD1	few	TRBJ2-5	TRBV28
TGCAGCGTTGAAGAGCGGGGGGGGCGCACAGATACGCAGTATTTT	CSVEERGGRTDTQYF	TRBD2	few	TRBJ2-3	TRBV29-1
TGTGCCAGCAGTTCCCTAGACCGGTACGGTGAGCAGTTCTTC	CASSSLDRYGEQFF	-	few	TRBJ2-1	TRBV27
TGTGCCAGCAGCTCCCGGGACAGCTACCAAGAGACCCAGTACTTC	CASSSRDSYQETQYF	TRBD1	-	TRBJ2-5	TRBV7-9
TGTGCCAGCAGCTTAATCTCATCTGGGGTCGGGTACGAGCAGTACTTC	CASSLISSGVGYEQYF	-	few	TRBJ2-7	TRBV11-2
TGTGCCAGCAGCTTAGCGTGGACAGGGGAGGAAGATGGCTACACCTTC	CASSLAWTGEEDGYTF	TRBD1	-	TRBJ1-2	TRBV7-9
TGTGCCAGCAGTACCCGAGGAACAGGGTTAGCCTACGAGCAGTTCTTC	CASSTRGTGLAYEQFF	-	-	TRBJ2-1	TRBV6-5
TGTGCCAGCAGCCCGGGGGACAGACTCTACGAGCAGTACTTC	CASSPGDRLYEQYF	-	-	TRBJ2-7	TRBV7-9
TGCAGTGCTAGACTGACCTGGCCTAGCGGGGGGTTCACAGATACGCAGTATTTT	CSARLTWPSGGFTDTQYF	TRBD2	few	TRBJ2-3	TRBV20-1
TGTGCCAGCAGCGATCCCGCCCAGGGTGGAGGCTATGGCTACACCTTC	CASSDPAQGGGYGYTF	-	-	TRBJ1-2	TRBV6-2/TRBV6-3
TGCAGTGCTAGAGACCATGGACGGAACAATGAGCAGTTCTTC	CSARDHGRNNEQFF	-	-	TRBJ2-1	TRBV20-1
TGCGCCAGCAAAGGAACTAGCGGGACCACGCAGTATTTT	CASKGTSGTTQYF	TRBD2	-	TRBJ2-3	TRBV5-1
TGTGCCAGCAGTTCCCAAAGGGGGGGGCAGTTCTTC	CASSSQRGGQFF	-	-	TRBJ2-1	TRBV6-2/TRBV6-3
TGTGCCAGCAGTCGGGACAGCTACGAGCAGTACTTC	CASSRDSYEQYF	TRBD1	many	TRBJ2-7	TRBV28
TGCAGCGTTGAGGCGGAGACAGATGGCTACACCTTC	CSVEAETDGYTF	-	-	TRBJ1-2	TRBV29-1
TGCGCCAGCAGCTTGGATATTAGCGGGGGGTTCAATGAGCAGTTCTTC	CASSLDISGGFNEQFF	TRBD2	few	TRBJ2-1	TRBV5-1
TGCGCCAGCAGCCAAGAGGGTATGGACACTCTGTCATCAAACACTGAAGCTTTCTTT	CASSQEGMDTLSSNTEAFF	-	once	TRBJ1-1	TRBV4-1